The 15 T cell receptor beta chains in this list originate from one sample, sequenced in a study of response to subunit inactivated influenza vaccine. TCRdb independently ran MiXCR on the RT-PCR reads; one entry per CDR3 protein. The data hold fewer than 750,000 distinct CDR3 sequences, with 14% observed a single time. The material sequenced was PBMCs from blood, taken about 11 days after vaccination. These receptor sequences come from a man between 50 and 59 years old who received an inactivated influenza vaccine.

V is TRBV5-1 and J is TRBJ2-5; no clear D gene. V was cut by 4 bases and J by 2 bases, with 18 bases left in between. CDR3 length: 16 residues. Per germline, CDR1 SGHRS and CDR2 YFSETQ. The CDR3 sequence is CASSLSGQTQQETQYF. The CDR3 coding sequence is TGCGCCAGCAGCCTGTCAGGCCAAACCCAACAAGAGACCCAGTACTTC.

This clonotype was observed a handful of times. The rearrangement joins TRBV7-2 to TRBJ2-5; D not certain. Trimming left V 3 bases short and J 1 base short, with 9 bases between. Germline CDR1 and CDR2: SGHTA and FQGNSA. The CDR3 runs 14 residues. The DNA for the CDR3 is TGTGCCAGCAGCTTGGTACGCGGCCAAGAGACCCAGTACTTC. Residues: CASSLVRGQETQYF.

In its sample, this clonotype was seen a few times. V is TRBV7-9 and J is TRBJ2-7; D perhaps matches TRBD2 (6 bases). The germline gives CDR1 SEHNR, CDR2 FQNEAQ (reference sequence). This CDR3 spans 16 amino acids. Trimming stripped 5 bases from V and 0 bases from J, with 17 bases between. Written as DNA, the CDR3 is TGTGCCAGCAGCACCAGCCGGGACGGGAGCTCCTACGAGCAGTACTTC. It yields the protein CASSTSRDGSSYEQYF.

The chain carries TRBV12-3 or TRBV12-4 and TRBJ1-2, with D maybe TRBD1 (6 bases). The V end was cut by 1 base, the J end by 6 bases, with 12 bases between. CDR3 length: 14 residues. CDR3 nucleotides: TGTGCCAGCAGTTTAGAAGAAGAGGGGGATGGCTACACCTTC. Translated: CASSLEEEGDGYTF.

The J gene is TRBJ2-7, the V gene TRBV11-2; D is unresolved. The CDR3 totals 15 residues. Per the germline V gene, CDR1 is SGHAT and CDR2 is FQNNGV. The V and J ends lost 1 base and 3 bases respectively, with 13 bases between them. The CDR3 sequence is CASSLGSVTLYEQYF. In DNA form, the CDR3 reads TGTGCCAGCAGCTTAGGGTCAGTAACACTCTACGAGCAGTACTTC.

The chain has TRBV3-1 and TRBJ1-2; D not resolved. The CDR3 covers 15 residues. The V end was cut by 3 bases, the J end by 2 bases, with 13 bases between. Germline V CDR1 and CDR2: LGHDT, YNNKEL (reference sequence). The CDR3 DNA reads as TGTGCCAGCAGCCACAACCGGACCACCAACTATGGCTACACCTTC. Translating it yields CASSHNRTTNYGYTF.

This clonotype was found a few times. V gene TRBV5-1 combines with J gene TRBJ1-4; possibly TRBD1 for D (5 bases). V was clipped by 4 bases and J by 5 bases, with 15 bases between them. CDR1 is SGHRS, CDR2 YFSETQ, per germline. The CDR3 spans 15 residues. The CDR3 spells CASSVAGTENEKLFF. CDR3 nucleotides: TGCGCCAGCAGCGTGGCCGGGACTGAAAATGAAAAACTGTTTTTT.

This clonotype has at least ten counts. The V and J genes are TRBV5-6 and TRBJ1-2; 8 bases fit TRBD1. The junction had 2 bases not matched to a gene; V was cut back by 0 bases and J by 7 bases. The CDR3 is 13 residues long. Germline V gene sequence: CDR1 SGHDT, CDR2 YYEEEE. The CDR3 DNA reads TGTGCCAGCAGCTTGGGGACAGGGACTGGCTACACCTTC. This sequence encodes CASSLGTGTGYTF.

V and J are TRBV20-1 and TRBJ2-6; D is perhaps TRBD1 (6 bases). This CDR3 is built from 18 residues. From germline, CDR1 is DFQATT and CDR2 SNEGSKA (reference sequence). V gave up 7 bases and J gave up 0 bases, with 22 bases separating them. CDR3: CSVMTGTPRSSGANVLTF. In DNA, the CDR3 is TGCAGTGTCATGACTGGGACACCTCGAAGCTCTGGGGCCAACGTCCTGACTTTC.

This clonotype was detected a few times. The chain has TRBV28 and TRBJ2-7; tentatively, D is TRBD2 (5 bases). The CDR3 extends over 16 amino acids. Germline lookup yields CDR1 MDHEN and CDR2 SYDVKM. V was trimmed by 3 bases and J by 5 bases, leaving 20 bases between them. The CDR3 region has the DNA TGTGCCAGCAGTTTGGAGTTTGGACGGAGGTCCCACGAGCAGTACTTC. This translates into CASSLEFGRRSHEQYF.

Regarding this clonotype: An end of the junction does not agree with germline; a read error may underlie this. This chain links TRBV5-6 with TRBJ2-5; 8 positions match TRBD1. This CDR3 has 14 amino acids. Germline V gene lookup returns CDR1 SGHDT and CDR2 YYEEEE. The CDR3 DNA sequence: TGTGCCAGAAGCTTCCTGGGACAGGAAGAGACCCAGTACTTC. As protein: CARSFLGQEETQYF.

V usage is TRBV4-2 and J usage is TRBJ2-1; the match to TRBD2 covers 8 bases. J gave up 0 bases and V 3 bases, and 4 bases lay outside the gene matches. Germline V gene data show CDR1 as LGHNA and CDR2 as YNFKEQ. The CDR3 extends over 16 amino acids. CDR3 amino acids: CASSQGLVNSYNEQFF. CDR3 in DNA: TGTGCCAGCAGCCAGGGACTAGTAAACTCCTACAATGAGCAGTTCTTC.

This clonotype turned up a few times. The gene calls are TRBV5-1 and TRBJ2-7; possible D gene TRBD1, 6 bases. Germline lookup yields CDR1 SGHRS and CDR2 YFSETQ. V was shortened by 0 bases and J by 7 bases, with 11 bases between the two germline ends. This CDR3 is built from 13 residues. This CDR3 is CASSLEDSWEQYF. CDR3 DNA sequence: TGCGCCAGCAGCTTGGAGGACAGTTGGGAGCAGTACTTC.

This chain joins TRBV20-1 and TRBJ2-7, with D uncertain. The length of the CDR3 is 14 residues. Germline V gene data show CDR1 as DFQATT and CDR2 as SNEGSKA (reference sequence). The ends were cut back, 2 bases at V and 0 bases at J, with 11 bases in the middle. The CDR3 DNA reads as TGCAGTGCTAGATCCGGACCGAGCTCCTACGAGCAGTACTTC. As protein: CSARSGPSSYEQYF.

The chain couples TRBV11-3 to TRBJ1-1, with D hard to call. CDR1 SGHNT and CDR2 YENEEA come from the germline V gene. V was pared by 4 bases and J by 4 bases, with 10 bases between. The CDR3 consists of 13 residues. CDR3 coding DNA: TGTGCCAGCAGCTCAAATATGATCACTGAAGCTTTCTTT. Its protein is CASSSNMITEAFF. The variable domain in full, completed from reference TRBV11-3 and TRBJ1-1, reads EAGVVQSPRYKIIEKKQPVAFWCNPISGHNTLYWYLQNLGQGPELLIRYENEEAVDDSQLPKDRFSAERLKGVDSTLKIQPAELGDSAVYLCASSSNMITEAFFGQGTRLTVV.